Listed here is a single TCR beta chain. This clonotype was seen more than once but under ten times. Its recognized antigen is unknown. Nothing much larger sits one base from this clone, and base qualities are not available. The data were taken from a study of patients and donors after allogeneic stem cell transplantation (dated by TCRdb to about 2020). Receptors were amplified or captured by RT-PCR. The reads were generated on a NextSeq 550. TCRdb reprocessing: public reads trimmed at Q25 with fastp, clones called with MiXCR, in-frame beta chains kept. Each record represents a unique CDR3 protein, reported with the most common genes and DNA among its rows. This sample has 410,000 or so distinct CDR3 sequences in its table, and about a sixth of those were observed once. The ten largest clones capture 7.2% of the sample. V and J are trimmed by 6 bases and 8 bases, and the gene matches miss 7 bases of the junction. CDR3 length: 13 amino acids, cysteine to phenylalanine. CDR3 DNA only is kept here, 39 bases in frame from base 1.

The sequenced material came from blood, either unsorted or a sorted T cell fraction (not recorded which). The sequence joins TRBV12-3 or TRBV12-4 to TRBJ1-2, and TRBD1 matches 9 of the central bases. The TCR comes from a human donor who was either an allogeneic HSCT recipient or a stem cell or donor lymphocyte infusion donor (not recorded which). It is not recorded whose cells these are; they may come from a transplant donor. The DNA sequence is given as TGTGCCAGCAGGGCACAGGGGGCGGAAGGCTACACCTTC. This gives the protein CASRAQGAEGYTF.